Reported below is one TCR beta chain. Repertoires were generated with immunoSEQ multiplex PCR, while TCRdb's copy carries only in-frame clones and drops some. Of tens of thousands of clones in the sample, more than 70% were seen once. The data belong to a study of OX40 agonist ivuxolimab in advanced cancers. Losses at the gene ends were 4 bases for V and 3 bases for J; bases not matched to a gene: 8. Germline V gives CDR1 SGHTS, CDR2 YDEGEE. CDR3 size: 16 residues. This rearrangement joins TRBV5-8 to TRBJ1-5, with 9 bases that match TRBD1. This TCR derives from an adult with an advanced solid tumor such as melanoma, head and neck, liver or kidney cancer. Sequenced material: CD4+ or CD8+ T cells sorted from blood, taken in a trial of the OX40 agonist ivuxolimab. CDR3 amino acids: CASSLRTGGYNQPQHF. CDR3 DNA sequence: TGTGCCAGCAGCCTCCGCACAGGGGGCTACAATCAGCCCCAGCATTTT.